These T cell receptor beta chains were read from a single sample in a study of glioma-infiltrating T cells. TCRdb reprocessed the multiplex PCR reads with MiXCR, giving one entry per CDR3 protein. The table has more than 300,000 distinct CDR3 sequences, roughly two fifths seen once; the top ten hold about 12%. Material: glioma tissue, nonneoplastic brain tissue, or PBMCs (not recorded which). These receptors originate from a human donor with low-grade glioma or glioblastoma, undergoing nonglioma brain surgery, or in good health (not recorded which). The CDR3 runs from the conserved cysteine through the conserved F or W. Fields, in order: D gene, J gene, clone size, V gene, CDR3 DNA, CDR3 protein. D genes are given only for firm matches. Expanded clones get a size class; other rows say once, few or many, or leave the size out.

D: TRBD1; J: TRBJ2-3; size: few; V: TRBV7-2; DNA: TGTGCCAGCAGCCGTGGGGGACAGGGTACAGATACGCAGTATTTT; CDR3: CASSRGGQGTDTQYF
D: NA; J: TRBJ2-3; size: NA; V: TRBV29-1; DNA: TGCAGCGTTGAGGGAGTTACGGCAGATACGCAGTATTTT; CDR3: CSVEGVTADTQYF
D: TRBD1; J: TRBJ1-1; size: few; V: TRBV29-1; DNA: TGCAGCGCCTCAGGACAGGGTGCCTACATGAACACTGAAGCTTTCTTT; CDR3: CSASGQGAYMNTEAFF
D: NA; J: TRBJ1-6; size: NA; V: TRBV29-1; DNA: TGCAGCGTTCGTGAGTTGGGCAATTCACCCCTCCACTTT; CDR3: CSVRELGNSPLHF
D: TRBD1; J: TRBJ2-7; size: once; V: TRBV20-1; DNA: TGCAGTGCCGGTCGGGACAGGGGGCCGAGAGAGCAGTACTTC; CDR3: CSAGRDRGPREQYF
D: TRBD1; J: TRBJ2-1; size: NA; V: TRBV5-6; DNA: TGTGCCAGCAGCTTGAAGGGACAGGGAGAAAGGGAGTTCTTC; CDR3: CASSLKGQGEREFF
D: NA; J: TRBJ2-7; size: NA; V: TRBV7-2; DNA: TGTGCCAGCAGCTTAGCCGCTAGCCTCTCCTACGAGCAGTACTTC; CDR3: CASSLAASLSYEQYF
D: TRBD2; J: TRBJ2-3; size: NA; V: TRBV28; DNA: TGTGCCAGCAGTTCCTTAGGAGCGGGATTCACAGATACGCAGTATTTT; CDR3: CASSSLGAGFTDTQYF
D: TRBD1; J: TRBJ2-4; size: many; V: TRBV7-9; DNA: TGTGCCAGCAGCGACTCCGGGACAGGGAACGCCAAAAACATTCAGTACTTC; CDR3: CASSDSGTGNAKNIQYF
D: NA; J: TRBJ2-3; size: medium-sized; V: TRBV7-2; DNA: TGTGCCAGCAGGTTAGGGGGCACAGATACGCAGTATTTT; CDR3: CASRLGGTDTQYF
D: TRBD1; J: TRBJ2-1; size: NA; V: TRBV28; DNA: TGTGCCAGCAGTTCCGGACAGGGAGCTAACAATGAGCAGTTCTTC; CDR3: CASSSGQGANNEQFF
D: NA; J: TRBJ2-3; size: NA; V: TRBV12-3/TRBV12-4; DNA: TGTGCCAGCAGTTACACCCGGACAGAAAGCACAGATACGCAGTATTTT; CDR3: CASSYTRTESTDTQYF
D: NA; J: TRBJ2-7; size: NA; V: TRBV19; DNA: TGTGCCAGTAGTATCATGGGCGGATCCTACGAGCAGTACTTC; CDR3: CASSIMGGSYEQYF
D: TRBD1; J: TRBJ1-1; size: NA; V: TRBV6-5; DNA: TGTGCCAGCAGAACAGGGGGCACTAAAGCTTTCTTT; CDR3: CASRTGGTKAFF
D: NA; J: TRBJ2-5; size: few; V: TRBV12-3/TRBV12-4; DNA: TGTGCCAGCAGTACCCCGGGGAGGGGGGAGGAAAAGACCCAGTACTTC; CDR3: CASSTPGRGEEKTQYF
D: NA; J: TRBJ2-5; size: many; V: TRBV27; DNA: TGTGCCAGCAGTCCCTCGACCGGGGGAGAGACCCAGTACTTC; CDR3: CASSPSTGGETQYF
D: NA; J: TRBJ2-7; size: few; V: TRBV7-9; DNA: TGTGCCAGCAGCTTAAACAGGAATTCCTACGAGCAGTACTTC; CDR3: CASSLNRNSYEQYF
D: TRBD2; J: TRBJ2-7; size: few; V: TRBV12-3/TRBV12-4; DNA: TGTGCCAGCAGTCAAAGCGGGGGGACCTACGAGCAGTACTTC; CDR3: CASSQSGGTYEQYF
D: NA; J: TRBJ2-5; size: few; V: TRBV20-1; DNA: TGCAGTGCTGGAGCGCTACAAGAGACCCAGTACTTC; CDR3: CSAGALQETQYF
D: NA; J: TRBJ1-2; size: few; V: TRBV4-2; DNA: TGTGCCAGCAGCCCGGGCGAGGCAGGGGCGAACGATGGCTACACCTTC; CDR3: CASSPGEAGANDGYTF
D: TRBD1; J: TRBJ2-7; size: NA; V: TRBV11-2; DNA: TGTGCCAGCAGGCCCACAGGGGCCCGCTCCTACGAGCAGTACTTC; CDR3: CASRPTGARSYEQYF
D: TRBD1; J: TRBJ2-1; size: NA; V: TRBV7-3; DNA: TGTGCCATCAGCTTGGGACAGGGAGGCAATGAGCAGTTCTTC; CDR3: CAISLGQGGNEQFF
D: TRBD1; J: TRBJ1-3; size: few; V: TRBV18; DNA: TGTGCCAGCTCGCTCATCAGGGGGAACTCTGGAAACACCATATATTTT; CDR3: CASSLIRGNSGNTIYF
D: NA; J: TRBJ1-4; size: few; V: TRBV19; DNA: TGTGCCAGTAGTCCGAGGGGGACACCCGAAGAAAAACTGTTTTTT; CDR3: CASSPRGTPEEKLFF
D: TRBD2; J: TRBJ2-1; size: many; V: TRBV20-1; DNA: TGCAGTGCCCTCCCTGGACTAGCGGGGTCCTACAATGAGCAGTTCTTC; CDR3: CSALPGLAGSYNEQFF
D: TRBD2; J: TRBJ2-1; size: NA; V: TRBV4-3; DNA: TGCGCCAGCAGCCAAGACTTGGCGGGAGGTGGTAACACTGAGCAGTTCTTC; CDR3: CASSQDLAGGGNTEQFF
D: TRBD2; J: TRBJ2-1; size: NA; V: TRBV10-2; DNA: TGTGCCAGCAGCCCACGACTAGCGGGAGATGTTGAGCAGTTCTTC; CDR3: CASSPRLAGDVEQFF
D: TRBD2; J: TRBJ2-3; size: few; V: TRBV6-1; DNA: TGTGCCAGCAGTACGACTAGCGGGAGGGCTGGTACGCAGTATTTT; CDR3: CASSTTSGRAGTQYF
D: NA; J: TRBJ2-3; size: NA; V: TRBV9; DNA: TGTGCCAGCAGCCCCCGGGCTTGGTCAGATACGCAGTATTTT; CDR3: CASSPRAWSDTQYF
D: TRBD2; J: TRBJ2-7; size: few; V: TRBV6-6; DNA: TGTGCCAGCAGTTACTCGTGGCGGGCGGGAGGGCCCCACGAGCAGTACTTC; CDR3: CASSYSWRAGGPHEQYF
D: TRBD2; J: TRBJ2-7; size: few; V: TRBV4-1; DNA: TGCGCCAGCAGCCAAGAGGGCCAAGGACTAGCGGGAGTCTACGAGCAGTACTTC; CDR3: CASSQEGQGLAGVYEQYF
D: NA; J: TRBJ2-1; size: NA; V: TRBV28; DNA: TGTGCCAGCAGTTTCTCCCTTGTCGACCCGGGGTTCTTC; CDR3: CASSFSLVDPGFF
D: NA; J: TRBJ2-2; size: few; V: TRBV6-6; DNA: TGTGCCAGCAGTTACTCTTACTCCTCCCCTGGCACCGGGGAGCTGTTTTTT; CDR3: CASSYSYSSPGTGELFF
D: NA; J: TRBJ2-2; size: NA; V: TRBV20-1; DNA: TGCAGTGCTAGTAGGCAGATAAACACCGGGGAGCTGTTTTTT; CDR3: CSASRQINTGELFF
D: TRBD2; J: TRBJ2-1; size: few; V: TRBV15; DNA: TGTGCCACCAGCCCAGAAAGGACTAGCGGGAGAGATGAGCAGTTCTTC; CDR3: CATSPERTSGRDEQFF